This T cell receptor (beta chain) was obtained from a study of blood T cells in healthy people across ages. V was trimmed by 1 base and J by 3 bases, leaving 15 bases between them. CDR3 length: 16 residues. Germline CDR1 and CDR2: SGHTA and FQGNSA. Using a J-beta primer mix together with a sample-barcoded 5' primer, a second PCR was run for roughly 7 to 12 cycles. MiXCR, applied by TCRdb to the 5' RACE reads, yields one record per CDR3 protein. The profile shows some 1.4 million distinct CDR3 sequences, around two fifths of them singletons. The chain carries TRBV7-2 and TRBJ2-5; a possible D gene is TRBD2 (5 bases). This TCR was sampled from a young woman in good health. What was sequenced was blood. The CDR3 sequence: CASSLEAASVKETQYF. The CDR3 nucleotides are TGTGCCAGCAGCTTAGAAGCGGCTTCAGTAAAAGAGACCCAGTACTTC. The entire variable domain, with the rest obtained from reference TRBV7-2 and TRBJ2-5, is as follows: GAGVSQSPSNKVTEKGKDVELRCDPISGHTALYWYRQSLGQGLEFLIYFQGNSAPDKSGLPSDRFSAERTGGSVSTLTIQRTQQEDSAVYLCASSLEAASVKETQYFGPGTRLLVL.